This TCR beta chain derives from a study of radiotherapy plus CTLA-4 blockade in lung cancer. V trimming: 3 bases; J trimming: 3 bases; junction bases outside the gene matches: 10. CDR1 is LGHNA and CDR2 is YSLEER in the germline V gene. The CDR3 runs 16 residues. Repertoires were generated with immunoSEQ multiplex PCR, while TCRdb's copy carries only in-frame clones and drops some. The sample carries roughly 110,000 clones, more than 75% recorded once. The study gave focal radiation plus ipilimumab CTLA-4 blockade to patients with chemo-refractory metastatic non-small-cell lung cancer. Details on this clone: Its cognate antigen is unknown.

Study observations and caveats: Radiotherapy was combined with ipilimumab, and tumor-derived TCR clones then expanded in blood.

The input for sequencing was peripheral blood, taken from a patient treated with radiotherapy plus ipilimumab. This receptor was obtained from a human donor with non-small cell lung cancer that progressed on radiotherapy plus ipilimumab. Some clones in this sample may be carry-over from other donors' samples. This chain connects TRBV4-3 to TRBJ2-7, with 8 bases identical to TRBD1. The CDR3 coding sequence is TGCGCCAGCAGCCAGGACAGGGTTTGGGTTGGCTACGAGCAGTACTTC. Residues: CASSQDRVWVGYEQYF.